Below are 15 T cell receptor beta chains sequenced from a single sample in a study of early T cells in non-severe SARS-CoV-2 infection. One entry per CDR3 protein results from TCRdb running MiXCR on the 5' RACE reads. The data show approximately 75,000 distinct CDR3 sequences, roughly 15% seen once. Sequencing was performed on whole blood, taken at baseline. These receptor sequences come from an adult who was a healthcare worker with PCR-confirmed SARS-CoV-2 infection or an uninfected control (not recorded which).

The table lists this clonotype with a few counts. The rearrangement uses TRBV5-1 and TRBJ1-2; D remains unclear. Trimming left V 0 bases short and J 2 bases short, with 8 bases between. The CDR3 loop spans 14 amino acids. CDR1 is SGHRS and CDR2 is YFSETQ in the germline V gene. The CDR3 is CASSLGSSNYGYTF. CDR3 bases: TGCGCCAGCAGCTTGGGCAGTTCCAACTATGGCTACACCTTC.

The CDR3 loop is CSAREVAHQETQYF. The CDR3 region has the DNA TGCAGTGCTAGAGAAGTGGCGCACCAAGAGACCCAGTACTTC. The chain carries TRBV20-1 and TRBJ2-5; D not resolved. The germline CDR1 and CDR2 sequences are DFQATT and SNEGSKA (reference sequence). The CDR3 runs 14 residues. V was trimmed by 0 bases and J by 0 bases, leaving 8 bases between them.

This clonotype has at least ten counts. The chain recombines TRBV7-3 with TRBJ2-5, with D possibly being TRBD1 or TRBD2 (6 bases each). V was pared by 5 bases and J by 5 bases, with 15 bases between. The CDR3 has 14 residues. Germline V CDR1 and CDR2: SGHTA, FQGTGA. DNA for the CDR3: TGTGCCAGCAGCCCCCGGGGGCGCGGGGAGACCCAGTACTTC. Residues: CASSPRGRGETQYF.

This clonotype has ten or more counts. This sequence joins TRBV18 and TRBJ2-7, with TRBD1 identical over 11 bases. The germline gives CDR1 KGHSH, CDR2 LQKENI. Trimming at V came to 3 bases and at J to 5 bases, leaving 6 bases not matched to a gene. The CDR3 runs to 15 residues. The CDR3: CASSPPGTGGNEQYF. CDR3 nucleotides: TGTGCCAGCTCACCCCCCGGGACAGGGGGAAACGAGCAGTACTTC.

The rearrangement links TRBV20-1 to TRBJ1-2, with D unresolved. This CDR3 is built from 13 residues. V was pared by 3 bases and J by 0 bases, with 8 bases between. Germline V gives CDR1 DFQATT, CDR2 SNEGSKA (reference sequence). The CDR3 bases are TGCAGTGCTAGGGTCGTTACTAACTATGGCTACACCTTC. It specifies CSARVVTNYGYTF.

About this clonotype: One junction end disagrees with the germline gene, perhaps due to a read error. The chain couples TRBV20-1 to TRBJ1-5, with 9 bases identical to TRBD1. The germline V gene has CDR1 DFQATT and CDR2 SNEGSKA (reference sequence). The CDR3 has 16 amino acids. The CDR3 DNA reads TGCAGTGCTAGAAGGGACAGGGTTTTGGGCAATCAGCTCCAGCATTTT. This codes for CSARRDRVLGNQLQHF.

This clonotype was counted at least ten times. The chain couples TRBV2 to TRBJ2-5; 11 bases agree with TRBD2. The CDR3 sequence is 16 residues long. J was trimmed by 0 bases and V by 6 bases; bases with no gene match: 6. CDR1 and CDR2 (germline): SNHLY, FYNNEI. CDR3 coding DNA: TGTGCCAGCAGCGTTTCTAGCGGGAGGTACCAAGAGACCCAGTACTTC. It is translated as CASSVSSGRYQETQYF.

The sample holds many counts of this clonotype. CDR3 nucleotide sequence: TGTGCCAGCAGTTACTCGGAAAACGAGCAGTACTTC. Protein: CASSYSENEQYF. This rearrangement joins TRBV6-6 to TRBJ2-7; D gene unclear. The CDR3 consists of 12 residues. CDR1 and CDR2 (germline): MNHNY, SVGAGI (reference sequence). V lost 0 bases and J 5 bases, leaving 5 bases between the germline ends.

This clonotype turned up a few times. This chain connects TRBV28 to TRBJ2-4; weak D call: TRBD2 (7 bases). V was shortened by 5 bases and J by 7 bases, with 15 bases between the two germline ends. This CDR3 has 14 amino acids. Germline values: CDR1 MDHEN, CDR2 SYDVKM. This CDR3 is CASSTAGGRNIQYF. For the CDR3, the DNA is TGTGCCAGCAGTACCGCCGGGGGGCGGAACATTCAGTACTTC. Complete variable domain (other parts from reference TRBV28 and TRBJ2-4): DVKVTQSSRYLVKRTGEKVFLECVQDMDHENMFWYRQDPGLGLRLIYFSYDVKMKEKGDIPEGYSVSREKKERFSLILESASTNQTSMYLCASSTAGGRNIQYFGAGTRLSVL.

There are many counts of this clonotype. The V gene is TRBV5-1, the J gene TRBJ1-2, with D possibly TRBD1 on 6 matching bases. The germline V gene encodes CDR1 SGHRS and CDR2 YFSETQ. Trimming took off 0 bases at V and 5 bases at J, with 11 bases between the two ends. This CDR3 region has 14 residues. CDR3 amino acids: CASSLVGAEYGYTF. In DNA, the CDR3 is TGCGCCAGCAGCTTGGTGGGGGCGGAGTATGGCTACACCTTC.

This sequence joins TRBV6-6 and TRBJ1-1, with 8 bases that match TRBD1. Germline lookup yields CDR1 MNHNY and CDR2 SVGAGI (reference sequence). This CDR3 has 15 residues. V shed 0 bases, J shed 3 bases, and the junction held 3 bases outside the gene matches. The CDR3 loop reads CASSYSQGAYTEAFF. CDR3 sequence (DNA): TGTGCCAGCAGTTACTCGCAGGGGGCGTACACTGAAGCTTTCTTT.

The table lists this clonotype with a few counts. The J gene is TRBJ2-2, the V gene TRBV29-1, with D perhaps given as TRBD1 or TRBD2 (5 bases each). The CDR3 contains 11 residues. V was clipped by 7 bases and J by 6 bases, with 9 bases between them. The germline CDR1 and CDR2 sequences are SQVTM and ANQGSEA. The CDR3 loop is CSARESGELFF. The CDR3 nucleotides read TGCAGCGCCAGGGAGTCCGGGGAGCTGTTTTTT.

The CDR3 loop is CASSSAGGPNNEQFF. CDR3 nucleotide sequence: TGTGCCAGCAGTTCGGCGGGAGGGCCGAACAATGAGCAGTTCTTC. V is TRBV27 and J is TRBJ2-1; 9 nucleotides align to TRBD2. This CDR3 is 15 amino acids long. V was pared by 4 bases and J by 5 bases, with 6 bases of the junction left unmatched. The germline V gene has CDR1 MNHEY and CDR2 SMNVEV (reference sequence).

This chain connects TRBV29-1 to TRBJ2-1, with 8 positions matching TRBD1. V was clipped by 4 bases and J by 6 bases; unmatched bases: 5. Germline V gene lookup returns CDR1 SQVTM and CDR2 ANQGSEA. The CDR3 loop spans 13 amino acids. This CDR3 is CSVGQGRSNEQFF. The CDR3 DNA follows: TGCAGCGTTGGACAGGGGCGAAGCAATGAGCAGTTCTTC.

This clonotype has more than one count but fewer than ten. The gene calls are TRBV4-2 and TRBJ2-2; 9 nucleotides agree with TRBD2. The CDR3 sequence is 16 residues long. Looked up from germline, CDR1 is LGHNA and CDR2 is YNFKEQ. J lost 3 bases, V lost 2 bases, and 4 bases had no gene match. The DNA of the CDR3 is TGTGCCAGCAGCCAACTTAGCGGGAGTGACACCGGGGAGCTGTTTTTT. Its protein is CASSQLSGSDTGELFF.